Shown below are 30 T cell receptor beta chains from a single sample sequenced in a study of patients and donors after allogeneic stem cell transplantation. TCRdb passed the RT-PCR reads through MiXCR, listing each CDR3 protein once. The table lists about a million distinct CDR3 sequences, roughly 18% of them singletons. Sequenced input: blood, either unsorted or a sorted T cell fraction (not recorded which). Every receptor here comes from a human donor who was either an allogeneic HSCT recipient or a stem cell or donor lymphocyte infusion donor (not recorded which). It is not recorded whose cells these are; they may come from a transplant donor.

This clonotype was seen a few times. The junction differs from germline at one of its ends, possibly a read error. The chain combines TRBV12-3 or TRBV12-4 with TRBJ1-2, with D possibly matching TRBD1 (6 bases). The CDR3 sequence is 13 residues long. The CDR3, as DNA: TGTGCCAGCAGTTTAGTTACCGGGACATTCCCTATCTTC. It is translated as CASSLVTGTFPIF.

The chain combines TRBV5-1 with TRBJ1-4, with a tentative D call TRBD1 (5 bases). Per the germline V gene, CDR1 is SGHRS and CDR2 is YFSETQ. Trimming took off 6 bases at V and 4 bases at J, with 10 bases between the two ends. The CDR3 totals 13 residues. The CDR3 here is CASKLGLNEKLFF. CDR3 bases: TGCGCCAGCAAACTGGGACTTAATGAAAAACTGTTTTTT.

This clonotype has only a few counts. CDR3 sequence (DNA): TGCAGTGCTAGACCTGGCCGGCTAGCTTCCTACGAGCAGTACTTC. It specifies CSARPGRLASYEQYF. The chain joins TRBV20-1 to TRBJ2-7; D is possibly TRBD2 (5 bases). This CDR3 is 15 amino acids long. With 2 bases removed from V and 1 base from J, the gap between germline ends came to 15 bases. CDR1 DFQATT and CDR2 SNEGSKA come from the germline V gene (reference sequence).

This rearrangement joins TRBV5-1 to TRBJ2-7, with 9 bases that match TRBD1. The CDR3 is made up of 14 amino acids. Germline V gene sequence: CDR1 SGHRS, CDR2 YFSETQ. V shed 5 bases and J 4 bases; nucleotides not matched to a gene: 7. The CDR3 here is CASRPGQGWYEQYF. CDR3 nucleotides: TGCGCCAGCAGGCCGGGACAGGGTTGGTACGAGCAGTACTTC. The full variable domain, in which reference TRBV5-1 and TRBJ2-7 provide the parts outside the CDR3, is KAGVTQTPRYLIKTRGQQVTLSCSPISGHRSVSWYQQTPGQGLQFLFEYFSETQRNKGNFPGRFSGRQFSNSRSEMNVSTLELGDSALYLCASRPGQGWYEQYFGPGTRLTVT.

The V and J genes are TRBV6-2 or TRBV6-3 and TRBJ2-7; no firm D call. Trimming stripped 6 bases from V and 6 bases from J, with 24 bases between. The CDR3 is 16 residues long. Looked up from germline, CDR1 is MNHEY and CDR2 is SVGEGT. CDR3 DNA: TGTGCCAGCAGCCGTTCAAGTCCAAAGAAGGGTGGCGAGCAGTACTTC. Translation gives CASSRSSPKKGGEQYF.

The V call is TRBV13, the J call TRBJ2-5, with D perhaps matching TRBD1 or TRBD2 (6 bases each). The ends were cut back, 5 bases at V and 6 bases at J, with 16 bases in the middle. The CDR3 extends over 14 amino acids. CDR1 and CDR2 from the germline V gene are PRHDT and FYEKMQ (reference sequence). CDR3 in DNA: TGTGCCAGCAGCCGGGGGCGGGACAAACAGACCCAGTACTTC. It codes for CASSRGRDKQTQYF.

The V call is TRBV7-3, the J call TRBJ1-6, with D possibly TRBD1 on 6 matching bases. Between the trimmed V and J ends, which lost 4 bases and 5 bases, there was a span of 12 bases. Germline loops: CDR1 SGHTA, CDR2 FQGTGA. This CDR3 region has 15 residues. The CDR3 DNA follows: TGTGCCAGCAGCTCTCAGGGGAGCCATAATTCACCCCTCCACTTT. Translation gives CASSSQGSHNSPLHF.

This sequence joins TRBV5-1 and TRBJ2-1; a possible D gene is TRBD2 (5 bases). This CDR3 spans 15 amino acids. In germline, CDR1 is SGHRS, CDR2 YFSETQ. Trimming removed 1 base at V and 9 bases at J, with 17 bases between. The CDR3 here is CASSLTNPPRGEQFF. CDR3 coding DNA: TGCGCCAGCAGCTTGACTAACCCCCCTCGGGGTGAGCAGTTCTTC. Supplemented by reference TRBV5-1 and TRBJ2-1, the full variable domain reads KAGVTQTPRYLIKTRGQQVTLSCSPISGHRSVSWYQQTPGQGLQFLFEYFSETQRNKGNFPGRFSGRQFSNSRSEMNVSTLELGDSALYLCASSLTNPPRGEQFFGPGTRLTVL.

This clonotype was seen more than once but under ten times. This chain connects TRBV5-1 to TRBJ2-1; D is unclear. CDR1 SGHRS and CDR2 YFSETQ come from the germline V gene. The ends were cut back, 3 bases at V and 5 bases at J, with 12 bases in the middle. The CDR3 is made up of 14 amino acids. As DNA, the CDR3 is TGCGCCAGCAGCTCCGCCGGACGGGACAATGAGCAGTTCTTC. Amino acid sequence: CASSSAGRDNEQFF.

This chain uses TRBV7-8 with TRBJ2-4; possibly TRBD1 for D (5 bases). Germline CDR1 is SGHVS and CDR2 is FQNEAQ. The CDR3 has 15 residues. Trimming shortened V by 5 bases and J by 2 bases, and 13 bases separated the two germline ends. The CDR3 region has the DNA TGTGCCAGCAGCCCCCGGACAACCACCAAAAACATTCAGTACTTC. Its protein is CASSPRTTTKNIQYF.

V is TRBV3-1 and J is TRBJ1-2, with 7 nucleotides matching TRBD1. Germline CDR1 LGHDT, CDR2 YNNKEL (reference sequence). The CDR3 contains 14 residues. V shed 3 bases, J shed 8 bases, and the junction held 9 bases outside the gene matches. CDR3 residues: CASSQNTGVGGYTF. CDR3 bases: TGTGCCAGCAGCCAGAACACAGGGGTTGGAGGCTACACCTTC.

The chain joins TRBV4-3 to TRBJ1-5, with D unresolved. The ends were cut back, 0 bases at V and 5 bases at J, with 8 bases in the middle. This CDR3 contains 14 residues. Germline CDR1 and CDR2: LGHNA and YSLEER. The CDR3 protein is CASSQDFAYQPQHF. The CDR3 nucleotides read TGCGCCAGCAGCCAAGATTTCGCATATCAGCCCCAGCATTTT.

The chain links TRBV12-3 or TRBV12-4 to TRBJ1-1; the match to TRBD1 covers 9 bases. This CDR3 region has 15 residues. The trim removed 4 bases at V and 4 bases at J, leaving 7 bases unmatched. The CDR3 region has the DNA TGTGCCAGCAGTTCCGGACAGGGGCGGTCCACTGAAGCTTTCTTT. Protein product: CASSSGQGRSTEAFF.

The rearrangement uses TRBV2 and TRBJ1-5, with D possibly being TRBD1 (6 bases). Germline CDR1 is SNHLY and CDR2 is FYNNEI. V lost 7 bases to trimming and J lost 10 bases, with 17 bases between them. The CDR3 spans 13 residues. CDR3 loop: CASNMDRVNPQHF. The CDR3 bases are TGTGCCAGCAATATGGACAGAGTTAACCCCCAGCATTTT.

J is TRBJ2-7 and V is TRBV11-2; either TRBD1 or TRBD2 may supply D (5 bases each). The V gene lost 0 bases and the J gene lost 12 bases, with 21 bases spanning the gap. The CDR3 spans 15 residues. The germline V gene has CDR1 SGHAT and CDR2 FQNNGV. CDR3 protein: CASSLDRLGVLEVYF. Written as DNA, the CDR3 is TGTGCCAGCAGCTTAGATCGTCTAGGGGTACTAGAGGTGTACTTC.

There are a few counts of this clonotype. This sequence joins TRBV7-2 and TRBJ2-3; TRBD2 matches 7 bases. This CDR3 region has 17 residues. The V segment lost 3 bases and the J segment 2 bases; nucleotides outside the gene matches: 11. The germline CDR1 and CDR2 sequences are SGHTA and FQGNSA. The CDR3 DNA sequence: TGTGCCAGCAGCTTCGTGACTAGCTCTCGTTTCACAGATACGCAGTATTTT. Protein: CASSFVTSSRFTDTQYF.

The rearrangement links TRBV10-3 to TRBJ2-7; a weak D match, TRBD2 (6 bases). Germline V gene sequence: CDR1 ENHRY, CDR2 SYGVKD. CDR3 length: 19 amino acids. Trimming shortened V by 2 bases and J by 4 bases, and 27 bases separated the two germline ends. The DNA for the CDR3 is TGTGCCATCAGTGAGCCGTTGGGGCGGAACGGGAGTAAATTTTACGAGCAGTACTTC. This encodes CAISEPLGRNGSKFYEQYF.

The J gene is TRBJ2-1, the V gene TRBV12-3 or TRBV12-4; D possibly corresponds to TRBD2 (6 bases). V lost 7 bases to trimming and J lost 9 bases, with 10 bases between them. This CDR3 spans 11 amino acids. For the CDR3, the DNA is TGTGCCAGCACCACTAGCCGTGAGCAGTTCTTC. Its translation: CASTTSREQFF.

The chain couples TRBV24-1 to TRBJ1-2; D is uncertain. There are 12 residues in the CDR3. CDR1 is KGHDR and CDR2 is SFDVKD in the germline V gene. Between the trimmed V and J ends, which lost 8 bases and 6 bases, there was a span of 12 bases. CDR3 sequence: CATTNGLHGYTF. The CDR3 bases are TGTGCCACCACGAACGGTTTGCATGGCTACACCTTC.

This clonotype turned up a few times. The chain uses TRBV15 and TRBJ2-2; D may be TRBD1 (5 bases). V lost 8 bases and J lost 1, with 14 bases in between. Germline loops: CDR1 LNHNV, CDR2 YYDKDF (reference sequence). The CDR3 totals 15 residues. CDR3 sequence reads: CATSWTTENTGELFF. CDR3 coding DNA: TGTGCCACCTCCTGGACGACAGAGAACACCGGGGAGCTGTTTTTT.

The V gene is TRBV20-1, the J gene TRBJ2-7, with 7 bases aligning to TRBD2. V gave up 6 bases and J gave up 3 bases; unmatched junction bases: 8. CDR1 and CDR2 from the germline V gene are DFQATT and SNEGSKA (reference sequence). The CDR3 totals 13 residues. CDR3 sequence reads: CSAKSGVDYEQYF. The CDR3 DNA reads TGCAGTGCGAAAAGCGGGGTAGACTACGAGCAGTACTTC.

This clonotype was counted between two and nine times. CDR3 coding DNA: TGCAGTGCTACCCCAGGTGGGGTGGGCCCGCAAGAGACCCAGTACTTC. It translates to CSATPGGVGPQETQYF. This chain uses TRBV20-1 with TRBJ2-5, with D uncertain. This CDR3 is built from 16 residues. Trimming left V 4 bases short and J 2 bases short, with 20 bases between. Germline-derived CDR1 and CDR2 are DFQATT and SNEGSKA (reference sequence).

The chain uses TRBV27 and TRBJ1-1, with D possibly matching TRBD1 (6 bases). Trimming left V 6 bases short and J 5 bases short, with 19 bases between. CDR1 and CDR2 (germline): MNHEY, SMNVEV (reference sequence). The CDR3 is 15 residues long. CDR3 sequence (DNA): TGTGCCAGCAGGCTCGAAAGAAACAGGGCTACTGAAGCTTTCTTT. Protein product: CASRLERNRATEAFF.

This clonotype was observed at least ten times. V gene TRBV6-5 combines with J gene TRBJ2-7; the D is unclear. The V gene lost 0 bases and the J gene lost 2 bases, with 5 bases spanning the gap. The CDR3 has 13 amino acids. CDR1 and CDR2 from the germline V gene are MNHEY and SVGAGI. The CDR3 nucleotides read TGTGCCAGCAGTTACTCAGGGACCTACGAGCAGTACTTC. Its protein is CASSYSGTYEQYF.

This chain uses TRBV4-3 with TRBJ2-2, with D unclear. Trimming removed 3 bases at V and 3 bases at J, with 11 bases between. CDR3 length: 15 residues. CDR1 is LGHNA, CDR2 YSLEER, per germline. CDR3 protein: CASSHITAYTGELFF. The CDR3 coding sequence is TGCGCCAGCAGCCATATTACAGCATACACCGGGGAGCTGTTTTTT.

The gene calls are TRBV12-3 or TRBV12-4 and TRBJ2-7, with TRBD1 matching 8 bases. Unmatched junction bases numbered 6, after V lost 3 bases and J lost 2 bases. This CDR3 region has 15 residues. The CDR3 coding sequence is TGTGCCAGCAGTTTTCAGGGGGCGCAAACCTACGAGCAGTACTTC. Its translation: CASSFQGAQTYEQYF.

The chain is built from TRBV7-2 and TRBJ1-1; 9 nucleotides line up with TRBD1. Looked up from germline, CDR1 is SGHTA and CDR2 is FQGNSA. CDR3 length: 15 amino acids. The V segment lost 5 bases and the J segment 5 bases; nucleotides outside the gene matches: 9. Here the CDR3 DNA reads TGTGCCAGCAGCAGTACAGGGGGCGTAGAGACTGAAGCTTTCTTT. Protein: CASSSTGGVETEAFF.

V usage is TRBV7-9 and J usage is TRBJ2-7; the match to TRBD2 covers 8 bases. CDR3 size: 17 residues. J lost 0 bases, V lost 1 base, and 8 bases had no gene match. CDR1 and CDR2 from the germline V gene are SEHNR and FQNEAQ (reference sequence). CDR3 coding DNA: TGTGCCAGCAGCTTAGGTGCGGGGGGAACCAGCTCCTACGAGCAGTACTTC. Its protein is CASSLGAGGTSSYEQYF.

This sequence joins TRBV5-1 and TRBJ2-7, with 8 bases lining up with TRBD2. V gave up 5 bases and J gave up 0 bases; unmatched junction bases: 7. The V gene's germline CDR1 is SGHRS and CDR2 YFSETQ. The CDR3 extends over 15 amino acids. The CDR3 region is CASRSTSASSYEQYF. The DNA for the CDR3 is TGCGCCAGCAGATCGACTAGCGCCTCCTCCTACGAGCAGTACTTC.

The V and J genes are TRBV11-3 and TRBJ1-2, with D possibly matching TRBD1 (5 bases). Per the germline V gene, CDR1 is SGHNT and CDR2 is YENEEA. This CDR3 region has 14 residues. V was pared by 5 bases and J by 8 bases, with 18 bases between. CDR3 nucleotide sequence: TGTGCCAGCAGCCCACCGCTAGGGACCTGGGGCTACACCTTC. It encodes CASSPPLGTWGYTF.